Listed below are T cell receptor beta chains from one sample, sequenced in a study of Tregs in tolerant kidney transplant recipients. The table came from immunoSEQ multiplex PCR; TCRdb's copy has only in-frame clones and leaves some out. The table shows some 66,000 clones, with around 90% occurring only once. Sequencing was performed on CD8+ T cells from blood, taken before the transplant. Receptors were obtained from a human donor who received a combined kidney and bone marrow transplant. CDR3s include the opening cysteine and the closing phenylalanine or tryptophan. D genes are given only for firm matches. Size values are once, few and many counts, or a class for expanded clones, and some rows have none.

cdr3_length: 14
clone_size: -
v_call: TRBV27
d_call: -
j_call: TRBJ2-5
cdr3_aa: CASRPGLYQETQYF
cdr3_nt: TGTGCCAGCAGACCGGGTCTGTACCAAGAGACCCAGTACTTC

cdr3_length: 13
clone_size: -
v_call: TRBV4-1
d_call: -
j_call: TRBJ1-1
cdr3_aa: CASSQESVTEAFF
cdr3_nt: TGCGCCAGCAGCCAAGAATCGGTAACTGAAGCTTTCTTT

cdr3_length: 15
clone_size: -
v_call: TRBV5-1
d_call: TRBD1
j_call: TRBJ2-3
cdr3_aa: CASSPNEGATDTQYF
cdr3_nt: TGCGCCAGCAGCCCTAACGAGGGGGCCACAGATACGCAGTATTTT

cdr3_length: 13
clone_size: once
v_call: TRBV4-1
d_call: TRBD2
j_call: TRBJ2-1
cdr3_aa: CASRGAGGNEQFF
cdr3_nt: TGCGCCAGCAGAGGGGCGGGGGGAAATGAGCAGTTCTTC

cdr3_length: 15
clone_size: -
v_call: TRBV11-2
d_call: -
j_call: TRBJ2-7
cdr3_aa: CASSSVQDYSYEQYF
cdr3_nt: TGTGCCAGCAGCTCCGTCCAGGACTACTCCTACGAGCAGTACTTC

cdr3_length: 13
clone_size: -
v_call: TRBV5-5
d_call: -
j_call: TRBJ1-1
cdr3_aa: CASSYTGNTEAFF
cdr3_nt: TGTGCCAGCAGCTACACGGGGAACACTGAAGCTTTCTTT

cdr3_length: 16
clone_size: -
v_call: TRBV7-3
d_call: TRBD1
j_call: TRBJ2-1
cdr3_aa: CASSPTPGQGGNEQFF
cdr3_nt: TGTGCCAGCAGCCCAACCCCGGGACAGGGAGGCAATGAGCAGTTCTTC

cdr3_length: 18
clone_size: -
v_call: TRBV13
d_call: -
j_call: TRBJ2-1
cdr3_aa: CASSLGRRLVGHFNEQFF
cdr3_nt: TGTGCCAGCAGCTTAGGCAGAAGACTAGTGGGCCATTTTAATGAGCAGTTCTTC

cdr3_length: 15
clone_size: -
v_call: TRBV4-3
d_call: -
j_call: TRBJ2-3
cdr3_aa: CASSQLGAATDTQYF
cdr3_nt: TGCGCCAGCAGCCAATTAGGGGCGGCCACAGATACGCAGTATTTT

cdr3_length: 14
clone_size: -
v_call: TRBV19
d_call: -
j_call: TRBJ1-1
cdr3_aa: CASSHLPGGTEAFF
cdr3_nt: TGTGCCAGTAGCCACCTACCAGGTGGGACTGAAGCTTTCTTT

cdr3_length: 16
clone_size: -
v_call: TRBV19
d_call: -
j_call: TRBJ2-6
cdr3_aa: CASSTRPSSGANVLTF
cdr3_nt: TGTGCCAGTAGTACCCGCCCGAGCTCTGGGGCCAACGTCCTGACTTTC

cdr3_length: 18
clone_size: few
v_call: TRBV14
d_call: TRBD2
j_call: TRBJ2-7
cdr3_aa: CASSQDRETSGSSYEQYF
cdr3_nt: TGTGCCAGCAGCCAAGATCGCGAGACTAGCGGGAGCTCCTACGAGCAGTACTTC

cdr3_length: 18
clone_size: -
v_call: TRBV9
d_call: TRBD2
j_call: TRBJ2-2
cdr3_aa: CASSVVVAGGANTGELFF
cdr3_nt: TGTGCCAGCAGCGTAGTAGTAGCGGGCGGCGCGAACACCGGGGAGCTGTTTTTT

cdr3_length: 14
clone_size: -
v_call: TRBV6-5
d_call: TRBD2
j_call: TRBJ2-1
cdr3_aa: CASSYSAGANEQFF
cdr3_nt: TGTGCCAGCAGTTACTCGGCGGGAGCGAATGAGCAGTTCTTC

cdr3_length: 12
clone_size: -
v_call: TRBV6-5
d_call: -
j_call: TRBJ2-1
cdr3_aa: CASSLGGNEQFF
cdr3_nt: TGTGCCAGCAGTTTAGGGGGTAATGAGCAGTTCTTC

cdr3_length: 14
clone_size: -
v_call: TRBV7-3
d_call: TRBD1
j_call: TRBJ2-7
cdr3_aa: CASSLSAGGAEQYF
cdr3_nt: TGTGCCAGCAGCTTAAGTGCAGGGGGTGCCGAGCAGTACTTC

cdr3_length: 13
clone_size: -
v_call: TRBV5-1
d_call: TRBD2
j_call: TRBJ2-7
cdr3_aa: CASSDGGGYEQYF
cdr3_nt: TGCGCCAGCAGCGATGGCGGGGGCTACGAGCAGTACTTC

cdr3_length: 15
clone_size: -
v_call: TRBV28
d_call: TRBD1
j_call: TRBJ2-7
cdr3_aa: CASSSLTGNGYEQYF
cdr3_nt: TGTGCCAGCAGTTCCCTGACAGGGAATGGTTACGAGCAGTACTTC

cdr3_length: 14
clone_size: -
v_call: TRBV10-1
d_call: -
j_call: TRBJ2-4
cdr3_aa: CASSAHYGKNIQYF
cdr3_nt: TGCGCCAGCAGTGCTCACTATGGCAAAAACATTCAGTACTTC

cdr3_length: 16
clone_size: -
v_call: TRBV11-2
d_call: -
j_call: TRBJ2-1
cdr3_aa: CASSFGWETSGDEQFF
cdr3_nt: TGTGCCAGCAGCTTCGGTTGGGAGACCTCGGGAGATGAGCAGTTCTTC

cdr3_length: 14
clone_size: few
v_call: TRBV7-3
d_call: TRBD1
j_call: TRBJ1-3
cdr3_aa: CASSSGQGADTIYF
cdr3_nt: TGTGCCAGCAGTTCGGGACAGGGGGCGGACACCATATATTTT

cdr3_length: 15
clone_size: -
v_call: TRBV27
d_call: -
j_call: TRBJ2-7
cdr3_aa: CVEQIGVDSFYEQYF
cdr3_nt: TGTGTAGAACAAATAGGAGTAGACTCCTTCTACGAGCAGTACTTC

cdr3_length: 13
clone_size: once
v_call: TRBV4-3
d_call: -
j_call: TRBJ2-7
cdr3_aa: CASSQAGFYEQYF
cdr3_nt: TGCGCCAGCAGCCAAGCGGGTTTCTACGAGCAGTACTTC

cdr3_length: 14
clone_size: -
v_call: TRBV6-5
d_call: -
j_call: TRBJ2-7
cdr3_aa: CASSYSEKPGEQYF
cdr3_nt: TGTGCCAGCAGTTACTCTGAGAAGCCGGGCGAGCAGTACTTC

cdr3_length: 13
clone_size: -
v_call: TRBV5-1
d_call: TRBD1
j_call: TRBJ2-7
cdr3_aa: CASRLDRAHEQYF
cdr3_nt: TGCGCCAGCAGACTGGACAGGGCCCACGAGCAGTACTTC

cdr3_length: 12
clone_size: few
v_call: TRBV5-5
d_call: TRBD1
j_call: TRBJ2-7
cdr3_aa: CASSFTGEEQYF
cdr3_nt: TGTGCCAGCAGCTTTACAGGGGAAGAGCAGTACTTC

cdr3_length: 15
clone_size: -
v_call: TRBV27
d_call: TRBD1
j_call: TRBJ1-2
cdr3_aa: CASSSPGQGKNGYTF
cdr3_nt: TGTGCCAGCAGTTCACCGGGACAGGGAAAGAATGGCTACACCTTC

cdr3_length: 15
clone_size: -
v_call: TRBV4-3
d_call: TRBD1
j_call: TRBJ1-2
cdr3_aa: CASSQNTGGSYGYTF
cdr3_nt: TGCGCCAGCAGCCAGAATACAGGGGGCAGCTATGGCTACACCTTC

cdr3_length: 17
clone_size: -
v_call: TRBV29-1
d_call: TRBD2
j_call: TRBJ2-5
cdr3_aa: CSVEWGVERGGPKTQYF
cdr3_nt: TGCAGCGTTGAATGGGGGGTGGAGCGGGGGGGCCCGAAGACCCAGTACTTC

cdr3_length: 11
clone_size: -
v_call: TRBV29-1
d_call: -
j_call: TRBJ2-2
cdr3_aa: CSVLGAGELFF
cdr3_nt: TGCAGCGTTTTAGGGGCCGGGGAGCTGTTTTTT

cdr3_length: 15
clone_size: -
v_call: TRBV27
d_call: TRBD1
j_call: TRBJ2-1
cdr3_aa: CASSSGTGGANEQFF
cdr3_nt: TGTGCCAGCAGTTCAGGGACAGGGGGCGCGAATGAGCAGTTCTTC

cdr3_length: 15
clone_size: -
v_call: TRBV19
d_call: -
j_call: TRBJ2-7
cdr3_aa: CASSIGGQNNNEQYF
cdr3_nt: TGTGCCAGTAGTATAGGAGGACAAAACAACAACGAGCAGTACTTC

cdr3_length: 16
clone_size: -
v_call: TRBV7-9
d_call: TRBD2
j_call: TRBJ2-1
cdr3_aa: CASSLVLAGGRDEQFF
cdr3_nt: TGTGCCAGCAGCTTAGTACTAGCGGGGGGACGGGATGAGCAGTTCTTC

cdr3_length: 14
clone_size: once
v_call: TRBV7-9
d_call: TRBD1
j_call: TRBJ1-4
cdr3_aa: CASSTTGVWEKLFF
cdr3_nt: TGTGCCAGCAGCACGACAGGGGTTTGGGAAAAACTGTTTTTT

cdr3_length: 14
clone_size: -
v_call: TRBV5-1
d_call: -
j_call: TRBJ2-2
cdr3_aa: CASSHVAVAGELFF
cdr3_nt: TGCGCCAGCAGCCACGTAGCGGTGGCCGGGGAGCTGTTTTTT

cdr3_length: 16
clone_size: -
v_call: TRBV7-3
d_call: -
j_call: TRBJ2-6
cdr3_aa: CASSPLTGSGANVLTF
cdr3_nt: TGTGCCAGCAGCCCACTGACAGGATCTGGGGCCAACGTCCTGACTTTC

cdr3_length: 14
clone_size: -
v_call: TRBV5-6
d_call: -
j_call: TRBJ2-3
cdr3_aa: CASSLGIAADTQYF
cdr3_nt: TGTGCCAGCAGCTTGGGAATAGCGGCCGATACGCAGTATTTT

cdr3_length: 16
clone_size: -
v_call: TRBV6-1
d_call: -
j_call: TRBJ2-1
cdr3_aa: CASSASIGGSDHEQFF
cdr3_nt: TGTGCCAGCAGTGCCAGTATTGGCGGGTCGGATCATGAGCAGTTCTTC

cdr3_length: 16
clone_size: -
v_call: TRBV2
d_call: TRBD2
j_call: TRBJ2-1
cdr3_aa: CASSEASGGPYNEQFF
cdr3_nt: TGTGCCAGCAGTGAAGCTAGCGGGGGACCTTACAATGAGCAGTTCTTC

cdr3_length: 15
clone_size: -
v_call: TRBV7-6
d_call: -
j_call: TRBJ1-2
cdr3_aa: CASSLAPRLRDGYTF
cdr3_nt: TGTGCCAGCAGCCTGGCCCCAAGGTTGAGGGATGGCTACACCTTC

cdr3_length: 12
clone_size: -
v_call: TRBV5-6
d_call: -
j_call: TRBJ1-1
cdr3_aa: CASSLASSNPFF
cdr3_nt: TGTGCCAGCAGCTTGGCCTCTAGTAACCCTTTCTTT

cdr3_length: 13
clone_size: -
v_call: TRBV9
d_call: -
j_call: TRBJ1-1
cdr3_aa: CASSPTSNTEAFF
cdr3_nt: TGTGCCAGCAGCCCCACATCGAACACTGAAGCTTTCTTT